This T cell receptor (beta chain) was captured in a study of human T cells and chemical hapten exposure. Study information: Epicutaneous patch tests delivered 0.01% DPC to the upper back, with evaluation at 6 days. Whole-study results and caveats: Relative to control repertoires, expanded TCRs gave rise to significantly more large CDR3 similarity clusters. Healthy people's immune response may differ from that of the donors, who had alopecia.

This clonotype was observed at least ten times. Its antigen is not known. The length of the CDR3 is 14 residues. The germline gives CDR1 SGHTA, CDR2 FQGNSA. Trimming took 3 bases from V and 4 from J; bases not matched to a gene: 5. Using its own MiXCR run on the RACE reads, TCRdb lists one record per CDR3 protein. Of about 84,000 distinct CDR3 sequences listed, roughly 10% are singletons. The time point here: patch test 2, 6 weeks after DPC sensitization. Treatment specified: therapeutic diphenylcyclopropenone sensitization with weekly scalp DPC. The receptor comes from a woman aged 25-40 years with alopecia areata. Some clones in this sample may be carry-over from other donors' samples. The genes are TRBV7-2 and TRBJ2-7; 8 bases agree with TRBD1. The sample was whole blood, taken in connection with sensitization to the hapten diphenylcyclopropenone (DPC). CDR3 in DNA: TGTGCCAGCAGCTTCGGGACAGGTTCGTACGAGCAGTACTTC. Amino acids: CASSFGTGSYEQYF.